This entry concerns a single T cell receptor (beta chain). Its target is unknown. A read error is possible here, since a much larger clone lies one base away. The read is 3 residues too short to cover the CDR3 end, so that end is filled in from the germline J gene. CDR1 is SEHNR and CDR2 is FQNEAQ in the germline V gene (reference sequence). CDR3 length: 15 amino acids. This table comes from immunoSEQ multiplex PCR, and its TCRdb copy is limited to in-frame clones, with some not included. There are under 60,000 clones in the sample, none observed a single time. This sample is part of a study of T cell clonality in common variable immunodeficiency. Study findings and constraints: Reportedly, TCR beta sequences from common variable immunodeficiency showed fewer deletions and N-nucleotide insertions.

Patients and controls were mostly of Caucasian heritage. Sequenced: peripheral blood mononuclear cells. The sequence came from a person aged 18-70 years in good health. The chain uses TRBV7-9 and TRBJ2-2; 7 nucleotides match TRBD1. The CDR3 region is CASSLRTGTNEKLFF. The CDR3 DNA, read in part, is TGTGCCAGCAGCCTACGGACAGGAACTAATGAAAAG.